This T cell receptor (beta chain) was identified in a study of B cell selection in AIRE deficiency. Study-wide results and limits: Shared Treg sequences had shorter CDR3s, biased toward rearrangements with few non-templated insertions.

Details on this clone: Its antigen remains unidentified.

TCRdb's table, derived via immunoSEQ multiplex PCR, lists solely in-frame clones and lacks some. There are 21,000 or so clones in the sample; about 96% occur only once, and roughly 0.3% lies in the top ten. CDR1 and CDR2 (germline): LGHNA, YSLEER. The CDR3 contains 17 residues. Trimming left V 0 bases short and J 3 bases short, with 12 bases between. The sorted conventional CD4 T cells were gated as CD4+CD127+. The chain joins TRBV4-3 to TRBJ1-6, with a weak D call TRBD1 (5 bases). Sequenced input: conventional CD4+ T cells sorted from PBMCs. The TCR was taken from a human donor with AIRE deficiency. The CDR3 DNA reads TGCGCCAGCAGCCAAGATTGGGCAGGGTTCTATAATTCACCCCTCCACTTT. It yields the protein CASSQDWAGFYNSPLHF.